The 17 T cell receptor beta chains below all came from one sample that was sequenced in a study of cytomegalovirus exposure and HLA in healthy donors (dated by TCRdb to 2015 to 2018). Library preparation employed the immunoSEQ multiplex PCR assay. A mixture of 60 forward primers for TCR Vbeta segments and 13 reverse primers for TCR Jbeta segments was used in the multiplex PCR. The immuneACCESS repertoire file appears here via TCRdb, limited to in-frame rearrangements. These files lack a portion of the clones; in checked studies, under half of the deficit traces to unresolved V genes, and the cause of the others is not known. For this sample the table gives 170,000 or so clones, of which 77% were detected only once. The biggest ten clones account for approximately 3.7% of the sample. Source material: PBMCs. These receptors were taken from a woman in her fifties or sixties in good health and CMV-seropositive.

This clone has a count of ten or more. The V call is TRBV7-3, the J call TRBJ2-3, with D possibly being TRBD1 (6 bases). Trimming cost V 1 base and J 1 base, with 12 bases left between them. Per the germline V gene, CDR1 is SGHTA and CDR2 is FQGTGA. The CDR3 extends over 16 amino acids. CDR3 nucleotide sequence: TGTGCCAGCAGCTTAAAGGGGGTGAGCGGCACAGATACGCAGTATTTT. Its protein is CASSLKGVSGTDTQYF.

The rearrangement joins TRBV27 to TRBJ2-2, with D possibly TRBD1 on 7 matching bases. The V gene lost 8 bases and the J gene lost 4 bases, with 17 bases spanning the gap. The germline gives CDR1 MNHEY, CDR2 SMNVEV (reference sequence). This CDR3 is 15 amino acids long. The CDR3 nucleotides are TGTGCCAGCTCACCTCCAGGGGGGAGCACCGGGGAGCTGTTTTTT. Its translation is CASSPPGGSTGELFF.

This clone came up once. The rearrangement joins TRBV21-1 to TRBJ2-7; the DNA was not compared with TRBD2, the D call given in the table. TRBV21-1 is a known pseudogene. The CDR3 spans 16 residues. CDR3 bases: TGTGCCAGCAGCAAAGAACCGGGAAAGAGCTCCTACGAGCAGTACTTC. This codes for CASSKEPGKSSYEQYF.

The V and J genes are TRBV5-1 and TRBJ2-5, with D tentatively TRBD1 (5 bases). The length of the CDR3 is 17 residues. The ends were cut back, 0 bases at V and 5 bases at J, with 20 bases in the middle. CDR1 is SGHRS and CDR2 is YFSETQ in the germline V gene. CDR3 nucleotide sequence: TGCGCCAGCAGCTTGGATGGTGGGGCCCTCAGCTCGGAGACCCAGTACTTC. Translated: CASSLDGGALSSETQYF.

This clone was observed once. The chain carries TRBV7-2 and TRBJ2-3, with a tentative D call TRBD2 (5 bases). The V and J ends lost 3 bases and 7 bases respectively, with 11 bases between them. CDR1 SGHTA and CDR2 FQGNSA come from the germline V gene. CDR3 length: 13 residues. In nucleotides, the CDR3 is TGTGCCAGCAGCTTGGGGTCCGGGAATACGCAGTATTTT. Translated, it gives CASSLGSGNTQYF.

V and J are TRBV5-1 and TRBJ2-7; D perhaps matches TRBD2 (7 bases). The germline V gene has CDR1 SGHRS and CDR2 YFSETQ. Between the trimmed V and J ends, which lost 0 bases and 2 bases, there was a span of 12 bases. The CDR3 length is 15 residues. Written as DNA, the CDR3 is TGCGCCAGCAGCTTGGCATGGGGGGGCACCTACGAGCAGTACTTC. Its translation: CASSLAWGGTYEQYF.

V and J are TRBV30 and TRBJ2-1, with TRBD1 matching over 10 bases. V was pared by 4 bases and J by 8 bases, with 8 bases of the junction left unmatched. This CDR3 region has 14 residues. CDR1 GTSNPN and CDR2 SVGIG come from the germline V gene (reference sequence). CDR3 bases: TGTGCCTGGAAGCGGGACAGGGGTCTGTATGAGCAGTTCTTC. Translating it yields CAWKRDRGLYEQFF.

The chain couples TRBV5-1 to TRBJ2-5, with a tentative D call TRBD2 (5 bases). This CDR3 comprises 14 residues. Germline loops: CDR1 SGHRS, CDR2 YFSETQ. The germline V and J ends were trimmed by 2 bases and 0 bases, with 8 bases remaining between them. The CDR3 DNA is TGCGCCAGCAGCTTAGGCGGGTACCAAGAGACCCAGTACTTC. Amino acid sequence: CASSLGGYQETQYF.

The CDR3 region is CASSYRDTNQPQHF. The CDR3 nucleotides are TGTGCCAGCAGTTACCGGGACACCAATCAGCCCCAGCATTTT. The V gene is TRBV6-6, the J gene TRBJ1-5; a weak D match, TRBD1 (6 bases). The V end lost 2 bases, the J end lost 3 bases, and 8 bases lay between the germline ends. This CDR3 has 14 amino acids. Germline loops: CDR1 MNHNY, CDR2 SVGAGI (reference sequence).

DNA of the CDR3: TGTGCCAGCAGTTACACCTTTGACAGGGGGTACGAGCAGTACTTC. This translates into CASSYTFDRGYEQYF. V gene TRBV6-5 combines with J gene TRBJ2-7, with TRBD1 matching over 9 bases. The CDR3 loop spans 15 amino acids. Germline lookup yields CDR1 MNHEY and CDR2 SVGAGI. The V gene end was trimmed by 2 bases and the J gene end by 4 bases; junction bases not matched to a gene: 6.

V and J are TRBV11-2 and TRBJ2-7; D gene uncertain. V lost 1 base and J 0 bases, leaving 7 bases between the germline ends. Germline lookup yields CDR1 SGHAT and CDR2 FQNNGV. There are 14 residues in the CDR3. The CDR3 nucleotides are TGTGCCAGCAGCTTAGGCCCGAGCTCCTACGAGCAGTACTTC. This encodes CASSLGPSSYEQYF.

The chain has TRBV5-1 and TRBJ1-1; D unclear. The CDR3 consists of 14 residues. CDR1 is SGHRS, CDR2 YFSETQ, per germline. Trimming shortened V by 0 bases and J by 3 bases, and 9 bases separated the two germline ends. CDR3 DNA sequence: TGCGCCAGCAGCTTGGCCAGGATGGACACTGAAGCTTTCTTT. Its protein is CASSLARMDTEAFF. Full variable domain (remainder filled in from reference TRBV5-1 and TRBJ1-1): KAGVTQTPRYLIKTRGQQVTLSCSPISGHRSVSWYQQTPGQGLQFLFEYFSETQRNKGNFPGRFSGRQFSNSRSEMNVSTLELGDSALYLCASSLARMDTEAFFGQGTRLTVV.

Comment on this clone: A read error may produce the germline difference seen at one junction end. The V and J genes are TRBV7-7 and TRBJ2-3, with 14 bases lining up with TRBD2. This CDR3 spans 18 amino acids. Per the germline V gene, CDR1 is SSHAT and CDR2 is FNYEAQ (reference sequence). In nucleotides, the CDR3 is TGTGCTAGCAGCTTAGGTGGGACTAGCGGGAGCGGGGCAGATACGCAGTATTTT. It encodes CASSLGGTSGSGADTQYF.

This clone has just a few counts. J is TRBJ2-6 and V is TRBV2; D unresolved. The CDR3 sequence is 15 residues long. V dropped 3 bases and J dropped 0 bases, with 6 bases sitting between them. Per the germline V gene, CDR1 is SNHLY and CDR2 is FYNNEI. The CDR3 is CASSDGSSGANVLTF. In DNA form, the CDR3 reads TGTGCCAGCAGTGATGGCAGCTCTGGGGCCAACGTCCTGACTTTC.

V usage is TRBV2 and J usage is TRBJ2-5; 11 nucleotides align to TRBD2. Germline CDR1 and CDR2: SNHLY and FYNNEI. The CDR3 is made up of 14 amino acids. V lost 9 bases to trimming and J lost 5 bases; unmatched junction nucleotides: 8. CDR3 protein: CASTTSGNLETQYF. Written as DNA, the CDR3 is TGTGCCAGTACGACTAGCGGGAATTTGGAGACCCAGTACTTC.

The chain combines TRBV7-2 with TRBJ2-3; D is unresolved. V was clipped by 3 bases and J by 2 bases, with 6 bases between them. Looked up from germline, CDR1 is SGHTA and CDR2 is FQGNSA. This CDR3 has 13 residues. The CDR3 is CASSFSVTDTQYF. CDR3 DNA: TGTGCCAGCAGCTTTTCTGTCACAGATACGCAGTATTTT. Full variable domain (outside the CDR3, taken from reference TRBV7-2 and TRBJ2-3): GAGVSQSPSNKVTEKGKDVELRCDPISGHTALYWYRQSLGQGLEFLIYFQGNSAPDKSGLPSDRFSAERTGGSVSTLTIQRTQQEDSAVYLCASSFSVTDTQYFGPGTRLTVL.

The chain combines TRBV5-5 with TRBJ1-5; TRBD1 aligns across 9 bases. The CDR3 is 18 residues long. V lost 0 bases, J lost 3 bases, and 10 bases stayed unmatched. Germline V lookup: CDR1 SGHKS, CDR2 YYEKEE (reference sequence). The CDR3 region is CASSLGGIGQGYNQPQHF. CDR3 DNA: TGTGCCAGCAGCTTGGGGGGGATAGGACAGGGGTACAATCAGCCCCAGCATTTT.